The clone carrying this T cell receptor (beta chain) has only one observation. Generated by immunoSEQ multiplex PCR, the TCRdb table keeps only in-frame clones and is missing some. The repertoire holds some 79,000 clones, about 94% seen once, with more than 0.4% in the top ten. These data are taken from a study of OX40 agonist ivuxolimab in advanced cancers. As for the study in general: Past anti-PD-1, anti-PD-L1 or anti-CTLA-4 therapy was accepted, and 40% to 45% had received some.

With 7 bases removed from V and 4 bases from J, the gap between germline ends came to 16 bases. CDR3 length: 14 residues. Germline loops: CDR1 KGHSH, CDR2 LQKENI. The J gene is TRBJ1-2, the V gene TRBV18, with a weak D call TRBD1 (6 bases). This sequence was found in an adult with an advanced solid tumor such as melanoma, head and neck, liver or kidney cancer. Material: CD4+ or CD8+ T cells sorted from blood, obtained in a trial of the OX40 agonist ivuxolimab. CDR3 amino acids: CASYEQGPGYGYTF. CDR3 DNA: TGTGCCAGCTATGAACAGGGTCCTGGCTATGGCTACACCTTC.